This T cell receptor beta chain was identified in a study of blood T cell repertoires in COVID-19. Study in general: Researchers got acute and convalescent COVID-19 samples from the United States, Italy and Spain.

The assay was immunoSEQ multiplex PCR, and TCRdb's table has in-frame clones only and misses some. This sample has about 200,000 clones, with roughly 80% found just once. CDR3 size: 10 residues. Trimming stripped 5 bases from V and 5 bases from J, with 4 bases between. The germline V gene encodes CDR1 SGHTS and CDR2 YDEGEE. Adults between about 18 and 95 years of age took part from more than 20 US areas. For recovered donors of Cohort 3, there were two negative PCRs, clearance, or symptom resolution. The rearrangement links TRBV5-8 to TRBJ1-1; the D is unclear. The receptor was derived from a middle-aged man who had recovered from COVID-19. The sample was PBMCs or T cells enriched from blood (not recorded which). CDR3 residues: CASRRTEAFF. The CDR3 DNA is TGTGCCAGCAGGAGGACTGAAGCTTTCTTT.